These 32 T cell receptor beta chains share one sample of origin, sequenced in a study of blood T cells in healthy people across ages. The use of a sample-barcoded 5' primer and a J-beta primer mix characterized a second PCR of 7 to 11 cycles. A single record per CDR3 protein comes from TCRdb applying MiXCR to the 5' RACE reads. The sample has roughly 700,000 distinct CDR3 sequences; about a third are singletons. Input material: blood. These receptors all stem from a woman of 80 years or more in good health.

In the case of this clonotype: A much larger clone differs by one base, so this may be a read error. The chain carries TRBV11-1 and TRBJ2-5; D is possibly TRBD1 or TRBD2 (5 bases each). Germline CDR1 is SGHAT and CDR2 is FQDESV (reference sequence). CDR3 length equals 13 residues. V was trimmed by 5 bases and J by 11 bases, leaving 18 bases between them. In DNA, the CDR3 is TGTGCCAGCAGCGTTAACCCTGGGGGTGAGCAGTACTTC. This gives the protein CASSVNPGGEQYF.

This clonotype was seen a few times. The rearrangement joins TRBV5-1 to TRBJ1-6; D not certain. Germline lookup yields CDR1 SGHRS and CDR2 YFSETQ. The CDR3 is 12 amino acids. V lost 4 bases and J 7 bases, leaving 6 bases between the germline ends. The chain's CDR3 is CASSGLNSPLHF. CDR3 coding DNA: TGCGCCAGCAGCGGTCTAAATTCACCCCTCCACTTT.

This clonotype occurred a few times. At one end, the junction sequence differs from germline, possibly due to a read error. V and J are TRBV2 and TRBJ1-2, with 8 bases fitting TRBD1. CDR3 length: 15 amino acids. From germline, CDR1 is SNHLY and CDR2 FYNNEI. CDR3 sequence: CASRETGVYGYGCTF. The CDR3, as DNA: TGTGCCAGCAGGGAGACAGGGGTATACGGCTATGGCTGCACCTTC.

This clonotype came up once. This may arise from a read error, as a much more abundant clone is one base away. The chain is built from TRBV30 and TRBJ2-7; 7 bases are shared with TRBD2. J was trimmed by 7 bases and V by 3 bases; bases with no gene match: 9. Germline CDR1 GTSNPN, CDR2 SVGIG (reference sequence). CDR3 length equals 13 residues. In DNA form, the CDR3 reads TGTGCCTGGAGCGGGACTAATTACAATGAGCAGTACTTC. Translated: CAWSGTNYNEQYF.

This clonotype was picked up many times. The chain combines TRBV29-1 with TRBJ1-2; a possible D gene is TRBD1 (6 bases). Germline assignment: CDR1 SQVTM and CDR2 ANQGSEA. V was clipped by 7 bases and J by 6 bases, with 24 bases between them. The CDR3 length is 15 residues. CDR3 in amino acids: CSATGGAFVQDGYTF. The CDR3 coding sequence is TGCAGCGCCACCGGGGGCGCCTTCGTCCAAGATGGCTACACCTTC. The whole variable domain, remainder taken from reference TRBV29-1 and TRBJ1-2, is SAVISQKPSRDICQRGTSLTIQCQVDSQVTMMFWYRQQPGQSLTLIATANQGSEATYESGFVIDKFPISRPNLTFSTLTVSNMSPEDSSIYLCSATGGAFVQDGYTFGSGTRLTVV.

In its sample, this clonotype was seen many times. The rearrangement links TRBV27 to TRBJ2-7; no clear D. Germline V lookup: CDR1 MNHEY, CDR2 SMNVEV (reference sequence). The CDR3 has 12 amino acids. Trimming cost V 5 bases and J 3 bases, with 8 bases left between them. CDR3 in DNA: TGTGCCAGCAGTGCAACTCTCTACGAGCAGTACTTC. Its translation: CASSATLYEQYF.

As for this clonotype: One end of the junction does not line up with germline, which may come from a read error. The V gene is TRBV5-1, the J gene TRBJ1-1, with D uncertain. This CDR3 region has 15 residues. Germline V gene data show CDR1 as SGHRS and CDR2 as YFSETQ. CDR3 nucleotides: TGCGCCAGCAGCCCCCGAGTCGCACAGAACACTGAAGTTTTCTTT. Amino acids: CASSPRVAQNTEVFF.

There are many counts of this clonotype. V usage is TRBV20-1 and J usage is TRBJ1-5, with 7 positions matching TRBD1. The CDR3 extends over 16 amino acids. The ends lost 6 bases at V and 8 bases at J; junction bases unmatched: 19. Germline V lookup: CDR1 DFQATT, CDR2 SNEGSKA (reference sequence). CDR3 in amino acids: CSARVGVRGIREPQHF. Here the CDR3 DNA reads TGCAGTGCCCGGGTCGGGGTCAGGGGGATAAGAGAGCCCCAGCATTTT.

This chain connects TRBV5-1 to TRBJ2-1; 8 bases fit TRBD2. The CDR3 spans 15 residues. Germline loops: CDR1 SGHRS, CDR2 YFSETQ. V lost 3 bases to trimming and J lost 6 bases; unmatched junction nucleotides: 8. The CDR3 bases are TGCGCCAGCAGCTCGAGCGGGAGAGGGTCCAATGAGCAGTTCTTC. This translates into CASSSSGRGSNEQFF. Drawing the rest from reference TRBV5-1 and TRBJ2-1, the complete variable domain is KAGVTQTPRYLIKTRGQQVTLSCSPISGHRSVSWYQQTPGQGLQFLFEYFSETQRNKGNFPGRFSGRQFSNSRSEMNVSTLELGDSALYLCASSSSGRGSNEQFFGPGTRLTVL.

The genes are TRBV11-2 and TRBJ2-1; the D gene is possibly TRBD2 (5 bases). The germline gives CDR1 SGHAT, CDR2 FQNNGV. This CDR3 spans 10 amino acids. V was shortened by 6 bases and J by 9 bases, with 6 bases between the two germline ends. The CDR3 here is CASSRGEQFF. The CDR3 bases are TGTGCCAGCAGTCGGGGTGAGCAGTTCTTC.

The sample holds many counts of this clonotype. The CDR3 is CASSLVTGTSGGEQFF. CDR3 coding DNA: TGTGCCAGCAGCTTAGTTACCGGGACTAGCGGGGGAGAGCAGTTCTTC. The gene calls are TRBV11-1 and TRBJ2-1; 14 bases fit TRBD2. With 1 base clipped from V and 10 bases from J, the junction kept 6 bases outside the gene matches. CDR3 length: 16 amino acids. CDR1 is SGHAT, CDR2 FQDESV, per germline (reference sequence).

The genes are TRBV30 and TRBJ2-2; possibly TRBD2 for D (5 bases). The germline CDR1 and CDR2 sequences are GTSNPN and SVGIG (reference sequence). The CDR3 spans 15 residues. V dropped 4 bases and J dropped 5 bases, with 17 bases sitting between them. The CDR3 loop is CAWKEDAMGTGELFF. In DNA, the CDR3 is TGTGCCTGGAAGGAGGACGCCATGGGGACCGGGGAGCTGTTTTTT.

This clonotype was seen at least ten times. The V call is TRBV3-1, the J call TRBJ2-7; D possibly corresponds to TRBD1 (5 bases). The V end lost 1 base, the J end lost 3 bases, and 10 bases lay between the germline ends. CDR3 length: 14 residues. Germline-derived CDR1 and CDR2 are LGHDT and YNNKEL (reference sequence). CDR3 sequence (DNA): TGTGCCAGCAGCCAAGTCGACAGCTACTACGAGCAGTACTTC. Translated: CASSQVDSYYEQYF.

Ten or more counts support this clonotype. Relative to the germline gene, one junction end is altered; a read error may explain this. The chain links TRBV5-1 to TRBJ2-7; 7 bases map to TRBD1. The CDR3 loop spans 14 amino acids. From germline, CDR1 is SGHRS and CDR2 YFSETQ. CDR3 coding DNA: TGCGCCAGCAGCTTAGACAGGGCATCCTCCGAGCAGTACTTC. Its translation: CASSLDRASSEQYF.

CDR3 nucleotide sequence: TGTGCCAGCAGTCGAGCCGGGACAGGGTCATCCGGCTACACCTTC. It translates to CASSRAGTGSSGYTF. J is TRBJ1-2 and V is TRBV14; 9 positions match TRBD1. Germline CDR1 is SGHDN and CDR2 is FVKESK. This CDR3 is 15 amino acids long. V trimming: 6 bases; J trimming: 8 bases; junction bases outside the gene matches: 13.

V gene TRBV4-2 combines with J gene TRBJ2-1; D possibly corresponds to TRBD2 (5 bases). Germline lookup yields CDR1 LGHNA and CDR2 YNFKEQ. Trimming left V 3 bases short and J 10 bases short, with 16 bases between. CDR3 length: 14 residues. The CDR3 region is CASSQGSSYSEQFF. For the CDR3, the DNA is TGTGCCAGCAGCCAGGGGAGCTCCTACAGCGAGCAGTTCTTC.

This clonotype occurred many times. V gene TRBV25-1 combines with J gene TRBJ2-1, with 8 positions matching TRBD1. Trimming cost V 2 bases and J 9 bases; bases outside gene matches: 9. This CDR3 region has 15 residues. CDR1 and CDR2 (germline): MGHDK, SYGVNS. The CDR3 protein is CASSERQGFRGEQFF. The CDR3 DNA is TGTGCCAGCAGTGAACGACAGGGGTTTCGAGGTGAGCAGTTCTTC. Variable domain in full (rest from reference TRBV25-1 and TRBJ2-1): EADIYQTPRYLVIGTGKKITLECSQTMGHDKMYWYQQDPGMELHLIHYSYGVNSTEKGDLSSESTVSRIRTEHFPLTLESARPSHTSQYLCASSERQGFRGEQFFGPGTRLTVL.

This CDR3 is CASSLEGYSRETQYF. The CDR3 DNA sequence: TGTGCCAGCAGCTTAGAAGGGTACTCGAGAGAGACCCAGTACTTC. The V and J genes are TRBV7-2 and TRBJ2-5, with D unresolved. This CDR3 contains 15 residues. Trimming shortened V by 1 base and J by 4 bases, and 13 bases separated the two germline ends. CDR1 is SGHTA and CDR2 is FQGNSA in the germline V gene.

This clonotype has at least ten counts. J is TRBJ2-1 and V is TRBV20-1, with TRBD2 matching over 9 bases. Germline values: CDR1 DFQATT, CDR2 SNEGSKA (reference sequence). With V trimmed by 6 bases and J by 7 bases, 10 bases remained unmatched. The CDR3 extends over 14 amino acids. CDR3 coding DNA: TGCAGTGCCAAACCTGGCGGGGGGGCAAATGAGCAGTTCTTC. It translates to CSAKPGGGANEQFF.

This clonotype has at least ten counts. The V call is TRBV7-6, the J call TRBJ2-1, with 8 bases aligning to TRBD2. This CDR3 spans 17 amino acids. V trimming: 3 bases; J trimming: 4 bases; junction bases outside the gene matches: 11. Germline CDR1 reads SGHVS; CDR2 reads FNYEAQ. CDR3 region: CASSFSLRAGGYNEQFF. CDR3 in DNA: TGTGCCAGCAGCTTCTCTCTTCGGGCGGGGGGTTACAATGAGCAGTTCTTC.

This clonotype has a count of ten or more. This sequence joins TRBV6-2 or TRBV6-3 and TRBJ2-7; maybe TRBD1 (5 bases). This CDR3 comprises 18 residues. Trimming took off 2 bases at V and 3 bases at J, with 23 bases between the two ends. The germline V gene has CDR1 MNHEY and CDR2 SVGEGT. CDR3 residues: CASSYTPARPGKDYEQYF. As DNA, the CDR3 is TGTGCCAGCAGTTACACCCCGGCACGGCCAGGGAAGGACTACGAGCAGTACTTC.

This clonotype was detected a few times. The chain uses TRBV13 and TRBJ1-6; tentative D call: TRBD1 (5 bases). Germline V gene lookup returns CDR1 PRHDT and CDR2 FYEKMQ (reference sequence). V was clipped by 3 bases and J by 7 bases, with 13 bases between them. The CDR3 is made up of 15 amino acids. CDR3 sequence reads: CASSFSGTENSPLHF. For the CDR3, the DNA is TGTGCCAGCAGCTTCTCCGGGACGGAAAATTCACCCCTCCACTTT.

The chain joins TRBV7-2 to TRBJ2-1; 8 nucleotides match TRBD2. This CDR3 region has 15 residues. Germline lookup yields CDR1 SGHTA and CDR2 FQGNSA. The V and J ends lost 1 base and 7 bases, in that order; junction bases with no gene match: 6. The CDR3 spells CASSLDNGRGNEQFF. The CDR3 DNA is TGTGCCAGCAGCTTAGATAACGGGAGGGGGAATGAGCAGTTCTTC.

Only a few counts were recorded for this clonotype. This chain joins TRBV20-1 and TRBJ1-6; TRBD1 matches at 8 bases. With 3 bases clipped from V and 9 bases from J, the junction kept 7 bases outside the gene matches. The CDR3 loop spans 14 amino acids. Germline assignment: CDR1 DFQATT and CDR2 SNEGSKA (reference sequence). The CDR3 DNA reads TGCAGTGCTAGCCGGGGACAGGCTCTTTCACCCCTCCACTTT. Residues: CSASRGQALSPLHF.

For the CDR3, the DNA is TGCAGTGCTAGGGGGACATTTGTGGTTAGGGGCGGTGAAAAACTGTTTTTT. The encoded protein is CSARGTFVVRGGEKLFF. The rearrangement joins TRBV20-1 to TRBJ1-4; D may be TRBD1 (6 bases). From germline, CDR1 is DFQATT and CDR2 SNEGSKA (reference sequence). Trimming took 3 bases from V and 7 from J, leaving 24 bases between them. The CDR3 totals 17 residues.

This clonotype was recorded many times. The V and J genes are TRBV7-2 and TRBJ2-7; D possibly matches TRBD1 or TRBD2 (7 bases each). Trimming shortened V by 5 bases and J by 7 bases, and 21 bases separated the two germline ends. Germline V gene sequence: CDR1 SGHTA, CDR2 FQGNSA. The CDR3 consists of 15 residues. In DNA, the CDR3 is TGTGCCAGCAGCCTCAATCAGGGGGGGGGCGGTGAGCAGTACTTC. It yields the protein CASSLNQGGGGEQYF.

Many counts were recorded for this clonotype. CDR3: CSVRGGRGEAFF. For the CDR3, the DNA is TGCAGCGTCCGGGGTGGCAGGGGTGAAGCTTTCTTT. The chain has TRBV29-1 and TRBJ1-1; a possible D gene is TRBD1 (6 bases). Trimming took 6 bases from V and 7 from J, leaving 15 bases between them. CDR1 and CDR2 from the germline V gene are SQVTM and ANQGSEA. The CDR3 has 12 amino acids.

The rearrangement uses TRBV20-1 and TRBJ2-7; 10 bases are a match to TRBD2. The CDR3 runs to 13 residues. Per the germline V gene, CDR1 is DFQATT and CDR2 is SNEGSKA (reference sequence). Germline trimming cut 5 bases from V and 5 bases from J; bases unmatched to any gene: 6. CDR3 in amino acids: CSALSGRGNEQYF. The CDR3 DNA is TGCAGTGCTCTGAGCGGGAGGGGTAACGAGCAGTACTTC.

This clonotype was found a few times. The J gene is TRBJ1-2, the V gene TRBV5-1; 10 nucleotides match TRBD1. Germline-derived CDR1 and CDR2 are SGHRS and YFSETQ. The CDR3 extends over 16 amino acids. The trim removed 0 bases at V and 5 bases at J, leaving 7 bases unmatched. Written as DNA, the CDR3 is TGCGCCAGCAGCTTGGGACAGGGGGCGGCCCGGTATGGCTACACCTTC. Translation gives CASSLGQGAARYGYTF.

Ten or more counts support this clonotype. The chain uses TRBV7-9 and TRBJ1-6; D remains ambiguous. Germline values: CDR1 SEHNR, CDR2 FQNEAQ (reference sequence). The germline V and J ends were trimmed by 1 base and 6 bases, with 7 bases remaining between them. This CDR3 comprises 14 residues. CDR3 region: CASSLDAANSPLHF. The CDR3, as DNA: TGTGCCAGCAGCTTAGATGCCGCTAATTCACCCCTCCACTTT.

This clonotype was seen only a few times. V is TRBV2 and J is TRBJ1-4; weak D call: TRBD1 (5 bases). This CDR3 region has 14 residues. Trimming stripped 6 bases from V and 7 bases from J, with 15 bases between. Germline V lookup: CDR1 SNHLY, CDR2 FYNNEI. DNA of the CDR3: TGTGCCAGCAGGGGGGATGCCCTTATTGAAAAACTGTTTTTT. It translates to CASRGDALIEKLFF. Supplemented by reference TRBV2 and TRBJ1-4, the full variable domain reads EPEVTQTPSHQVTQMGQEVILRCVPISNHLYFYWYRQILGQKVEFLVSFYNNEISEKSEIFDDQFSVERPDGSNFTLKIRSTKLEDSAMYFCASRGDALIEKLFFGSGTQLSVL.

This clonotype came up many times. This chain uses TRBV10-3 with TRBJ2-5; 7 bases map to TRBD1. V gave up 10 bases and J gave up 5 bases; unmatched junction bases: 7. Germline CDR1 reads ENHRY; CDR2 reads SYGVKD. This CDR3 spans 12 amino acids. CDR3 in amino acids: CATGQTKETQYF. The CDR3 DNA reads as TGTGCCACGGGACAGACTAAGGAGACCCAGTACTTC.